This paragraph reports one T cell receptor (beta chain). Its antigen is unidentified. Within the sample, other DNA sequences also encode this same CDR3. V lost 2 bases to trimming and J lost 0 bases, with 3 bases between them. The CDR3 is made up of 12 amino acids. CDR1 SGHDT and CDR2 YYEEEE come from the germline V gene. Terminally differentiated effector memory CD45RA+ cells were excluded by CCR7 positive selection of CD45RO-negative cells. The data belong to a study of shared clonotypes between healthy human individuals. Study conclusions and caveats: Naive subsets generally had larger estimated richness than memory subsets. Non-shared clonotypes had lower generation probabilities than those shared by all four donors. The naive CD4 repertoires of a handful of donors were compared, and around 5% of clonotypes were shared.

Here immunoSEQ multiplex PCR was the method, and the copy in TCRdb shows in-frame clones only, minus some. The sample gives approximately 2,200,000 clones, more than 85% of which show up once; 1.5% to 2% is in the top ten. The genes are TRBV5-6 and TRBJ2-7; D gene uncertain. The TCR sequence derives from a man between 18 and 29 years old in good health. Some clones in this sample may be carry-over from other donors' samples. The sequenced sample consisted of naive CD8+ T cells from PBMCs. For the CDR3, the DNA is TGTGCCAGCAGCTTTAGCTCCTACGAGCAGTACTTC. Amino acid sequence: CASSFSSYEQYF.